The clone carrying this T cell receptor beta chain appeared a few times. This sample is drawn from a study of blood T cell repertoires in COVID-19. Study information: Italy, Spain and the United States were the sources of the convalescent and acute COVID-19 samples. Nucleic acid was either cDNA or gDNA, and it came from T cells, B-cell-depleted T cells, or PBMCs.

In the authors' methods: Reference gene primer amplification gave estimated nucleated cell counts. TCRdb's copy holds only in-frame clones and misses some; the assay was immunoSEQ multiplex PCR. D and trimming were read from the DNA, whereas the V and J calls and clone size are those reported in that table. Among roughly 100,000 clones, nearly 90% were seen once, and the ten largest hold 2% to 2.5%. Trimming removed 3 bases at V and 7 bases at J, with 7 bases between. Germline CDR1 is KGHSH and CDR2 is LQKENI. The CDR3 sequence is 13 residues long. Sequencing input: peripheral blood. The chain recombines TRBV18 with TRBJ1-6, with unresolved D. This receptor was taken from a man aged 50 to 60 with active COVID-19. CDR3 nucleotides: TGTGCCAGCTCACCCGTAACAAATTCACCCCTCCACTTT. Translated, it gives CASSPVTNSPLHF.